The 9 T cell receptor beta chains listed next were all sequenced from one sample in a study of cytomegalovirus exposure and HLA in healthy donors. Both 60 Vbeta primers and 13 Jbeta primers went into the PCR. This table comes from immunoSEQ multiplex PCR, and its TCRdb copy is limited to in-frame clones, with some not included. This table has 110,000 to 150,000 clones, about 75% appearing once. The sequenced material came from PBMCs. These TCRs come from a woman in her thirties in good health and CMV-seronegative.

CDR3 coding DNA: TGTGCCAGCAGCGTTATAGGGGTGAACACTGAAGCTTTCTTT. Protein: CASSVIGVNTEAFF. The rearrangement links TRBV9 to TRBJ1-1, with D maybe TRBD1 (5 bases). This CDR3 is built from 14 residues. The germline V gene has CDR1 SGDLS and CDR2 YYNGEE. V was shortened by 2 bases and J by 0 bases, with 8 bases between the two germline ends. The entire variable domain, with the rest obtained from reference TRBV9 and TRBJ1-1, is as follows: DSGVTQTPKHLITATGQRVTLRCSPRSGDLSVYWYQQSLDQGLQFLIQYYNGEERAKGNILERFSAQQFPDLHSELNLSSLELGDSALYFCASSVIGVNTEAFFGQGTRLTVV.

This clone was counted a single time. This chain connects TRBV6-1 to TRBJ2-5, with 8 positions matching TRBD1. Per germline, CDR1 MNHNS and CDR2 SASEGT. The CDR3 sequence is 14 residues long. The junction had 6 bases not matched to a gene; V was cut back by 5 bases and J by 4 bases. The CDR3 nucleotides are TGTGCCAGCAGTTGGACAGGGCAAGGAGAGACCCAGTACTTC. This encodes CASSWTGQGETQYF.

The gene calls are TRBV19 and TRBJ2-6; possible D gene TRBD1, 6 bases. V lost 4 bases and J 3 bases, leaving 19 bases between the germline ends. This CDR3 is built from 18 residues. CDR1 and CDR2 from the germline V gene are LNHDA and SQIVND (reference sequence). The DNA of the CDR3 is TGTGCCAGTAGTACACTACAGGGAGCGGTGCTTGGGGCCAACGTCCTGACTTTC. This sequence encodes CASSTLQGAVLGANVLTF.

The chain has TRBV2 and TRBJ1-1; 10 nucleotides agree with TRBD1. Germline CDR1 SNHLY, CDR2 FYNNEI. V was clipped by 10 bases and J by 2 bases; unmatched bases: 7. CDR3 length equals 14 residues. The CDR3 region is CATSGQGINTEAFF. DNA of the CDR3: TGTGCCACTTCGGGACAGGGGATTAACACTGAAGCTTTCTTT. Variable domain in full (rest from reference TRBV2 and TRBJ1-1): EPEVTQTPSHQVTQMGQEVILRCVPISNHLYFYWYRQILGQKVEFLVSFYNNEISEKSEIFDDQFSVERPDGSNFTLKIRSTKLEDSAMYFCATSGQGINTEAFFGQGTRLTVV.

The V and J genes are TRBV27 and TRBJ1-2; a weak D match, TRBD1 (5 bases). Trimming shortened V by 8 bases and J by 3 bases, and 10 bases separated the two germline ends. The CDR3 sequence is 12 residues long. Looked up from germline, CDR1 is MNHEY and CDR2 is SMNVEV (reference sequence). CDR3 nucleotide sequence: TGTGCCAGCCGGGGGGGATACTATGGCTACACCTTC. Its translation: CASRGGYYGYTF.

V gene TRBV19 combines with J gene TRBJ1-5, with TRBD1 as a possible D gene (6 bases). The V gene lost 4 bases and the J gene lost 5 bases, with 12 bases spanning the gap. Germline values: CDR1 LNHDA, CDR2 SQIVND (reference sequence). The CDR3 spans 14 residues. The CDR3 bases are TGTGCCAGTAGTACCCCAGGGGTCTATCAGCCCCAGCATTTT. Translated, it gives CASSTPGVYQPQHF. Full variable domain (missing parts from reference TRBV19 and TRBJ1-5): DGGITQSPKYLFRKEGQNVTLSCEQNLNHDAMYWYRQDPGQGLRLIYYSQIVNDFQKGDIAEGYSVSREKKESFPLTVTSAQKNPTAFYLCASSTPGVYQPQHFGDGTRLSIL.

The rearrangement links TRBV7-9 to TRBJ1-2; the D is unclear. With 5 bases removed from V and 2 bases from J, the gap between germline ends came to 15 bases. CDR3 length equals 15 residues. CDR1 SEHNR and CDR2 FQNEAQ come from the germline V gene (reference sequence). For the CDR3, the DNA is TGTGCCAGCAGCCATACCGACACCGGCAACTATGGCTACACCTTC. This codes for CASSHTDTGNYGYTF.

The chain employs TRBV9 and TRBJ2-3; 8 bases fit TRBD2. The CDR3 runs 18 residues. Losses at the gene ends were 3 bases for V and 2 bases for J; bases not matched to a gene: 14. Germline CDR1 SGDLS, CDR2 YYNGEE. CDR3 sequence reads: CASSASVHGGDDTDTQYF. CDR3 sequence (DNA): TGTGCCAGCAGCGCCTCCGTCCACGGGGGGGATGACACAGATACGCAGTATTTT.

This clone has more than one count but fewer than ten. This sequence joins TRBV27 and TRBJ2-5, with 12 bases lining up with TRBD2. This CDR3 has 18 residues. The germline CDR1 and CDR2 sequences are MNHEY and SMNVEV (reference sequence). V shed 3 bases and J 5 bases; nucleotides not matched to a gene: 13. The CDR3 region has the DNA TGTGCCAGCAGTTTTGAACTAGCGGGGGGCGACCCCTTGGAGACCCAGTACTTC. Translating it yields CASSFELAGGDPLETQYF.